This T cell receptor beta chain was sequenced for a study of beta chain features in type 1 diabetes. cDNA synthesis used the whole RNA isolate, giving expressed TCRB sequences. The protocol was immunoSEQ multiplex PCR, while the TCRdb copy is restricted to in-frame clones and leaves out a portion. This table has roughly 240,000 clones, 55% to 70% appearing once. In the case of this clone: Distinct nucleotide sequences in the sample also encode this CDR3.

This TCR derives from a man aged 25 to 45 in good health. The source material was naive CD4+ T cells from blood.

The CDR3 loop is CAWRTGYTEAFF. CDR3 nucleotide sequence: TGTGCCTGGAGAACAGGGTACACTGAAGCTTTCTTT. This chain uses TRBV30 with TRBJ1-1; possibly TRBD1 for D (6 bases). Trimming took off 3 bases at V and 3 bases at J, with 8 bases between the two ends. The CDR3 runs 12 residues. Germline CDR1 GTSNPN, CDR2 SVGIG (reference sequence).